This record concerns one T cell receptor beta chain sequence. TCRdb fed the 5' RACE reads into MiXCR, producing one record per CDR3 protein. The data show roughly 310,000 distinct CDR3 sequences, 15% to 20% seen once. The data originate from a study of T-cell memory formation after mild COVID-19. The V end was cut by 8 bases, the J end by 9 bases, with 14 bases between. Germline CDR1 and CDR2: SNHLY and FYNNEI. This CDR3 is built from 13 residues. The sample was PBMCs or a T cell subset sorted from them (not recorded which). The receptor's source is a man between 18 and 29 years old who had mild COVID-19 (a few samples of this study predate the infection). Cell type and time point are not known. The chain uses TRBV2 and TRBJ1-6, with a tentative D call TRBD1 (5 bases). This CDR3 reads CASGWGAGSPLHF. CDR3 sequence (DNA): TGTGCCAGCGGATGGGGCGCTGGTTCACCCCTCCACTTT.